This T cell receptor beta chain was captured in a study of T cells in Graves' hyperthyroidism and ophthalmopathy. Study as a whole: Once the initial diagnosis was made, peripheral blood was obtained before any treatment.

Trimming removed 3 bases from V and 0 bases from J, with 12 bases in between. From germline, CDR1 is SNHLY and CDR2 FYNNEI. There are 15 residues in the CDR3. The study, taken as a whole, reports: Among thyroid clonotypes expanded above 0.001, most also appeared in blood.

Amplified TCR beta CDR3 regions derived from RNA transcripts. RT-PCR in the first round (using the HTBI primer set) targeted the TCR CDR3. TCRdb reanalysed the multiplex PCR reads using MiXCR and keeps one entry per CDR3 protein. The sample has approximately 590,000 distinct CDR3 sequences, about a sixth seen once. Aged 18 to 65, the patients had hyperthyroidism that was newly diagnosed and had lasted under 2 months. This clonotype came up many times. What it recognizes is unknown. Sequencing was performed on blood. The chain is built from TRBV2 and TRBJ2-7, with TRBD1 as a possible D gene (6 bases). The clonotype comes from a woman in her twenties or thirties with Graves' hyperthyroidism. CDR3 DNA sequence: TGTGCCAGCAGTGAGGGACATATACTCTCCTACGAGCAGTACTTC. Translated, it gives CASSEGHILSYEQYF.